This T cell receptor beta chain comes out of a study of shared clonotypes between healthy human individuals (dated by TCRdb to the early 2020s). Background for the entire study: Two women and three men aged 18 to 49 years were included in the cohort. Each donor's leukapheresis produced roughly between roughly 0.94 and 9.5 billion PBMCs. To increase sequencing depth and limit assay-specific biases, different laboratories used diverse techniques to prepare libraries and sequence TCR repertoires. The study deeply sequenced blood TCR repertoires of about 5 healthy adults to estimate repertoire size and the extent of clonotype sharing between individuals. For each donor, CD4 naive and CD4 memory were each run on three plates, CD8 naive on two plates, and CD8 memory on one plate.

Details on this clone: There is no known antigen for this receptor. The input lacks base qualities; no much larger clone sits a single base away.

Donors were healthy HIV-negative adults with no recently reported acute infections or vaccinations. Every donor was a Caucasian adult residing in Nashville, Tennessee, USA. Magnetic negative selection was used to enrich CD4+ T cells, after which naive cells were positively selected on CD45RA and the negative fraction became the memory subset. After blood collection by leukapheresis, PBMCs were isolated using Ficoll-Histopaque density gradient centrifugation and then cryopreserved in the vapor phase of liquid nitrogen. Analytical flow cytometry was used to check the purity and quantity of each magnetically sorted T cell population. Genomic DNA was isolated from every sorted fraction and measured by UV absorbance on a Nanodrop 2000c. Reading from cysteine to phenylalanine, the CDR3 counts 16 amino acids. The only DNA kept is the CDR3, 48 bases in frame from the first base. V and J lose 5 bases and 4 bases, and a span of 21 bases separates them. CDR1 MGHRA and CDR2 YSYEKL were looked up in the germline V gene.

Broader findings and caveats from the paper: Compared with non-shared clonotypes, clonotypes shared by all four sorted-subset donors had higher generation probabilities. Because the study included a small number of donors, the genetic and exposure-history diversity represented was limited. Even with the large sequencing depth, rarefaction of the sorted-subset datasets indicated that sequencing was incomplete. Sampling was restricted to blood, and TCR repertoires in tissue are likely to differ from TCR repertoires in blood. Based on pairwise subsampling, the degree of clonotype sharing among donors was expected to be affected by sequencing depth. Estimated clonotype richness was generally larger for naive than for memory subsets. When several donors were compared, the shared fraction of clonotypes was about 5% for naive CD4, around 3.6% for naive CD8, about 2.4% for memory CD4, and 0.35% to 0.4% for memory CD8.

TCR CDR3 regions were amplified from genomic DNA by multiplex PCR using the deep immunoSEQ assay. Genomic DNA extracted from each cell subset was distributed evenly over all wells of several immunoSEQ 96-well plates, and each plate served as one replicate. For sorted subsets, roughly 200 ng of genomic DNA, equivalent to roughly 33,000 T cell genomes, went into each replicate PCR. Purified libraries were quantified with a Qubit 3.0 fluorometer, sized on a Bioanalyzer 2100, and re-quantified with the KAPA Library Quantification kit. Every immunoSEQ 96-well plate was sequenced on a dedicated single-read 150-cycle Illumina NextSeq 550 flow cell. On the study's bioinformatics: Because only junctional sequences without quality scores were contained in the immunoSEQ output, filtering matching that applied to full-length reads could not be performed. To assign V/J genes and CDR3, sequences were annotated against IMGT germline references using PyIR, a Python wrapper for IgBLAST v1.9. Reads were removed for weak V/J assignments (E-value above 1e-6), missing CDR3, stop codons, out-of-frame junctions, or ambiguous translated residues. V3J clonotypes were defined as sequences sharing an identical inferred V gene, J gene, and CDR3 amino acid sequence. Percentage overlap between repertoires was computed as shared unique clonotypes divided by the size of the smaller repertoire. Three approaches were used to assess repertoire richness: RTK rarefaction, the Chao1 estimator, and Recon v2.1 estimates of unobserved clonotypes. OLGA was used to compute generation probabilities for all TCRbeta clonotypes that the gDNA method yielded from several donors. In TCRdb, the immuneACCESS table is reduced to in-frame sequences with V and J assigned. These tables do not hold every clone; where another copy was compared, an unresolved V gene accounts for under half, and the others remain unexplained. D and trimming come from the DNA, and the V and J calls and clone size come from that table. This sample comprises 550,000 to 800,000 clones, around 74% of them detected only once. The ten largest clones represent approximately 1.8% of the sample.

This TCR came from a woman in her 30s in good health. The V and J genes are TRBV4-1 and TRBJ2-7; the best D guess is TRBD2, with 6 bases matching. Sequences were obtained from memory CD4+ T cells sorted from blood. This specimen's cell subset or site label, per the study, means: CD45RA-negative fraction. The sequenced DNA: TGCGCCAGCAGCGAAATGCGTGGGCGCGGGATTTACGAGCAGTACTTC. Its translation is CASSEMRGRGIYEQYF.